The 9 T cell receptor beta chains presented below share a single source sample, sequenced in a study of blood T cell repertoires in COVID-19. Generated by immunoSEQ multiplex PCR, the TCRdb table keeps only in-frame clones and is missing some. The sample includes over 70,000 clones, 70% to 85% seen only once; the top ten take approximately 6.8%. What was sequenced was peripheral blood. Receptors were obtained from a man between 70 and 80 years old with acute or convalescent COVID-19.

This clone was detected a few times. The CDR3 spells CASRDGTGANTEAFF. The CDR3 nucleotides are TGCGCCAGCAGAGATGGAACAGGGGCGAACACTGAAGCTTTCTTT. This chain connects TRBV5-1 to TRBJ1-1; 7 bases fit TRBD1. This CDR3 region has 15 residues. After removal of 5 bases from V and 1 base from J, the junction contained 8 bases not matched to a gene. CDR1 is SGHRS and CDR2 is YFSETQ in the germline V gene.

This clone occurred a few times. The chain recombines TRBV7-2 with TRBJ2-1; 12 bases align to TRBD2. V lost 0 bases and J lost 7; bases outside the gene matches: 10. The germline V gene has CDR1 SGHTA and CDR2 FQGNSA. The CDR3 is made up of 18 amino acids. CDR3 region: CASSLARRASGGANEQFF. CDR3 coding DNA: TGTGCCAGCAGCTTAGCGCGGAGGGCTAGCGGGGGGGCGAATGAGCAGTTCTTC.

The chain combines TRBV11-2 with TRBJ1-1; D remains ambiguous. CDR3 length: 14 amino acids. The V end was cut by 1 base, the J end by 1 base, with 7 bases between. The germline CDR1 and CDR2 sequences are SGHAT and FQNNGV. CDR3 DNA sequence: TGTGCCAGCAGCTTAGGTCCAGGGAACACTGAAGCTTTCTTT. It codes for CASSLGPGNTEAFF.

The V call is TRBV4-2, the J call TRBJ1-2, with D uncertain. Germline CDR1 LGHNA, CDR2 YNFKEQ. The CDR3 length is 15 residues. With 1 base removed from V and 2 bases from J, the gap between germline ends came to 11 bases. CDR3: CASSQGGNSNYGYTF. CDR3 DNA sequence: TGTGCCAGCAGCCAAGGCGGAAATTCCAACTATGGCTACACCTTC.

The CDR3, as DNA: TGTGCCACGTCTCGGAACCAGCGGGAGACCCAGTACTTC. Protein sequence: CATSRNQRETQYF. The rearrangement links TRBV6-5 to TRBJ2-5, with D possibly being TRBD2 (5 bases). The germline V gene has CDR1 MNHEY and CDR2 SVGAGI. The V end was cut by 10 bases, the J end by 5 bases, with 17 bases between. CDR3 length: 13 residues.

This chain links TRBV6-5 with TRBJ2-7, with TRBD1 matching over 8 bases. The germline CDR1 and CDR2 sequences are MNHEY and SVGAGI. The V gene end was trimmed by 5 bases and the J gene end by 5 bases; junction bases not matched to a gene: 5. The CDR3 has 13 residues. As DNA, the CDR3 is TGTGCCAGCAGTCTCGGACAGGGAGACGAGCAGTACGTC. It translates to CASSLGQGDEQYV.

The chain is built from TRBV29-1 and TRBJ1-2; D remains unclear. Trimming stripped 2 bases from V and 0 bases from J, with 10 bases between. This CDR3 region has 14 residues. Germline V gene lookup returns CDR1 SQVTM and CDR2 ANQGSEA. The CDR3, as DNA: TGCAGCGTTGAATCGAGGGTCGCTAACTATGGCTACACCTTC. Protein: CSVESRVANYGYTF. Full variable domain (remainder filled in from reference TRBV29-1 and TRBJ1-2): SAVISQKPSRDICQRGTSLTIQCQVDSQVTMMFWYRQQPGQSLTLIATANQGSEATYESGFVIDKFPISRPNLTFSTLTVSNMSPEDSSIYLCSVESRVANYGYTFGSGTRLTVV.

The chain recombines TRBV6-6 with TRBJ2-2; 8 bases match TRBD1. Trimming at V came to 0 bases and at J to 6 bases, leaving 3 bases not matched to a gene. This CDR3 is 15 amino acids long. The germline gives CDR1 MNHNY, CDR2 SVGAGI (reference sequence). CDR3 sequence: CASSYSQGAAGELFF. The CDR3 coding sequence is TGTGCCAGCAGTTACTCCCAGGGGGCAGCCGGGGAGCTGTTTTTT.

As concerns this clone: A read error may account for a junction end that differs from germline. The V gene is TRBV7-2, the J gene TRBJ2-1; the match to TRBD2 covers 10 bases. The CDR3 length is 15 residues. CDR1 SGHTA and CDR2 FQGNSA come from the germline V gene. CDR3 coding DNA: TGTGCCAGCAGCCTAGCGGGAGATACCTACAATGAGCAGTTCTTC. The encoded protein is CASSLAGDTYNEQFF.